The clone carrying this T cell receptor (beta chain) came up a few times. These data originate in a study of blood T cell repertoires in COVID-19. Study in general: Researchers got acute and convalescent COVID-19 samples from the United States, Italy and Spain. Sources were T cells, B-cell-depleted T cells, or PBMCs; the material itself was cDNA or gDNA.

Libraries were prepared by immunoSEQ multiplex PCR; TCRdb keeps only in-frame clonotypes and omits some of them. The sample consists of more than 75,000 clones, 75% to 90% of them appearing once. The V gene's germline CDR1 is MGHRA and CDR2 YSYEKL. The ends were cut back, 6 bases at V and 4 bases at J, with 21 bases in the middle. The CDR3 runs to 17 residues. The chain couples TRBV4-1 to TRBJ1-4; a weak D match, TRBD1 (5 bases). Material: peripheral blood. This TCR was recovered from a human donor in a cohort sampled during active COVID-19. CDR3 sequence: CASSRRDSGSRNEKLFF. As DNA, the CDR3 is TGCGCCAGCAGTCGAAGGGACTCGGGGAGTCGTAATGAAAAACTGTTTTTT.